Following are 23 T cell receptor beta chains from one sample sequenced in a study of human T cells and chemical hapten exposure. TCRdb used MiXCR to reprocess the RACE reads, holding one entry per CDR3 protein. Of 150,000 or so distinct CDR3 sequences listed, roughly 15% are singletons. The sample's time point: patch test 1, 2 weeks after DPC sensitization. Treatment: therapeutic diphenylcyclopropenone sensitization with weekly scalp DPC. The input for sequencing was whole blood, taken in connection with sensitization to the hapten diphenylcyclopropenone (DPC). These receptors were collected from a woman aged 25 to 45 with alopecia areata. Some clones in this sample may be carry-over from other donors' samples.

DNA of the CDR3: TGTGCCAGCAGCTTTCAGATGGGGCAGGGAAGTCAGCCCCAGCATTTT. Its protein product is CASSFQMGQGSQPQHF. The chain joins TRBV5-5 to TRBJ1-5; D is possibly TRBD1 (5 bases). Germline V gene lookup returns CDR1 SGHKS and CDR2 YYEKEE (reference sequence). V was cut by 2 bases and J by 6 bases, with 18 bases left in between. CDR3 length: 16 residues.

The chain links TRBV7-6 to TRBJ2-2; no firm D call. The germline gives CDR1 SGHVS, CDR2 FNYEAQ. The germline V and J ends were trimmed by 9 bases and 2 bases, with 10 bases remaining between them. CDR3 length: 13 amino acids. The CDR3 region has the DNA TGTGCCAGTACCTCAGGAAACACCGGGGAGCTGTTTTTT. This gives the protein CASTSGNTGELFF. The complete variable domain, with remaining parts taken from reference TRBV7-6 and TRBJ2-2, reads GAGVSQSPRYKVTKRGQDVALRCDPISGHVSLYWYRQALGQGPEFLTYFNYEAQQDKSGLPNDRFSAERPEGSISTLTIQRTEQRDSAMYRCASTSGNTGELFFGEGSRLTVL.

The table lists this clonotype with a few counts. The chain employs TRBV12-3 or TRBV12-4 and TRBJ1-5; tentative D call: TRBD1 (6 bases). Trimming stripped 5 bases from V and 7 bases from J, with 12 bases between. CDR3 size: 13 residues. The CDR3 spells CASSRTDDQPQHF. CDR3 coding DNA: TGTGCCAGCAGTAGGACAGACGACCAGCCCCAGCATTTT.

The table lists this clonotype with many counts. The V gene is TRBV10-1, the J gene TRBJ1-6; D gene ambiguous. Trimming cost V 5 bases and J 7 bases, with 12 bases left between them. This CDR3 has 14 amino acids. The germline gives CDR1 WNHNN, CDR2 SYGVQD (reference sequence). CDR3 protein: CASSLGPKNSPLHF. The CDR3 coding sequence is TGCGCCAGCAGTCTGGGCCCAAAAAATTCACCCCTCCACTTT.

This clonotype was counted many times. The V gene is TRBV28, the J gene TRBJ2-2; D is undetermined. V was cut by 8 bases and J by 1 base, with 11 bases left in between. CDR3 length equals 14 residues. Germline CDR1 MDHEN, CDR2 SYDVKM. The chain's CDR3 is CASLQRENTGELFF. CDR3 nucleotide sequence: TGTGCCAGCTTGCAAAGGGAGAACACCGGGGAGCTGTTTTTT.

This rearrangement joins TRBV3-1 to TRBJ1-5; 7 bases map to TRBD1. The length of the CDR3 is 15 residues. The V and J ends lost 4 bases and 3 bases, in that order; junction bases with no gene match: 6. Germline-derived CDR1 and CDR2 are LGHDT and YNNKEL (reference sequence). The CDR3 DNA sequence: TGTGCCAGCAGCCCCGGGACAGCAAACAATCAGCCCCAGCATTTT. Translated, it gives CASSPGTANNQPQHF. Full variable domain (outside the CDR3, taken from reference TRBV3-1 and TRBJ1-5): DTAVSQTPKYLVTQMGNDKSIKCEQNLGHDTMYWYKQDSKKFLKIMFSYNNKELIINETVPNRFSPKSPDKAHLNLHINSLELGDSAVYFCASSPGTANNQPQHFGDGTRLSIL.

There are a few counts of this clonotype. The CDR3 here is CASTMAPGRRPDGYTF. CDR3 bases: TGTGCCAGCACCATGGCCCCGGGACGTCGGCCCGATGGCTACACCTTC. The gene calls are TRBV6-5 and TRBJ1-2, with D perhaps TRBD1 (5 bases). Germline V gives CDR1 MNHEY, CDR2 SVGAGI. CDR3 length: 16 amino acids. Trimming removed 7 bases from V and 6 bases from J, with 24 bases in between.

The V and J genes are TRBV25-1 and TRBJ2-7, with D perhaps given as TRBD1 or TRBD2 (5 bases each). The germline V gene encodes CDR1 MGHDK and CDR2 SYGVNS. Trimming removed 6 bases from V and 2 bases from J, with 11 bases in between. The CDR3 runs to 13 residues. The chain's CDR3 is CASSRADTYEQYF. For the CDR3, the DNA is TGTGCCAGCAGCAGAGCGGACACCTACGAGCAGTACTTC.

The chain is built from TRBV11-1 and TRBJ2-7; 8 bases map to TRBD2. CDR1 and CDR2 from the germline V gene are SGHAT and FQDESV (reference sequence). The CDR3 loop spans 13 amino acids. V was clipped by 1 base and J by 7 bases; unmatched bases: 3. The CDR3 bases are TGTGCCAGCAGCTTAGTTCCGGGAGGGGAGCAGTACTTC. Its translation is CASSLVPGGEQYF.

This clonotype was seen more than once but under ten times. The chain couples TRBV29-1 to TRBJ2-1, with TRBD1 identical over 8 bases. From germline, CDR1 is SQVTM and CDR2 ANQGSEA. The CDR3 runs 10 residues. The J segment lost 13 bases and the V segment lost 4 bases, leaving 3 bases of the junction unmatched. The CDR3 here is CSVADREQFF. CDR3 nucleotide sequence: TGCAGCGTTGCGGACAGGGAACAGTTCTTC.

This clonotype came up many times. This chain links TRBV24-1 with TRBJ2-2; 8 bases fit TRBD1. Germline V CDR1 and CDR2: KGHDR, SFDVKD. V lost 3 bases and J lost 4; bases outside the gene matches: 6. CDR3 size: 16 residues. The DNA of the CDR3 is TGTGCCACCAGTGATGCGACAGGGGCGGGCACCGGGGAGCTGTTTTTT. This codes for CATSDATGAGTGELFF.

This clonotype was detected only a few times. The chain uses TRBV9 and TRBJ1-2; the match to TRBD1 covers 7 bases. The CDR3 is made up of 15 amino acids. After removal of 3 bases from V and 0 bases from J, the junction contained 5 bases not matched to a gene. Germline CDR1 is SGDLS and CDR2 is YYNGEE. The CDR3 nucleotides are TGTGCCAGCAGCGCAACAGGGGCCCCTAACTATGGCTACACCTTC. This codes for CASSATGAPNYGYTF.

The chain is built from TRBV29-1 and TRBJ1-2; D not certain. Germline V gene lookup returns CDR1 SQVTM and CDR2 ANQGSEA. This CDR3 is built from 13 residues. V lost 7 bases, J lost 4 bases, and 16 bases lay in between. The chain's CDR3 is CSAVPASTYGYTF. CDR3 DNA: TGCAGCGCCGTTCCGGCCAGTACCTATGGCTACACCTTC.

J is TRBJ2-1 and V is TRBV3-1; 9 bases are a match to TRBD1. The germline gives CDR1 LGHDT, CDR2 YNNKEL (reference sequence). With V trimmed by 2 bases and J by 13 bases, 18 bases remained unmatched. The CDR3 extends over 17 amino acids. Here the CDR3 DNA reads TGTGCCAGCAGCCAACTACCCTCCGGGACAGGGAACCCAACCCAGTTCTTC. The encoded protein is CASSQLPSGTGNPTQFF.

This clonotype was counted at least ten times. This chain connects TRBV29-1 to TRBJ1-2; 9 bases map to TRBD1. Germline CDR1 SQVTM, CDR2 ANQGSEA. CDR3 size: 13 residues. Unmatched junction bases numbered 10, after V lost 7 bases and J lost 7 bases. The CDR3 region is CSGGDRDASGYTF. For the CDR3, the DNA is TGCAGCGGCGGGGACAGGGACGCCTCTGGCTACACCTTC.

The chain couples TRBV29-1 to TRBJ2-5; 13 nucleotides match TRBD2. Germline values: CDR1 SQVTM, CDR2 ANQGSEA. V lost 6 bases to trimming and J lost 2 bases; unmatched junction nucleotides: 9. The CDR3 extends over 16 amino acids. CDR3 sequence (DNA): TGCAGCGTCTCCGGGACTAGCGGGGACCCACAAGAGACCCAGTACTTC. Translation: CSVSGTSGDPQETQYF.

CDR3: CSAGTGPSDEQYF. The CDR3 DNA reads TGCAGCGCCGGGACAGGGCCATCCGACGAGCAGTACTTC. V is TRBV29-1 and J is TRBJ2-7; 9 bases align to TRBD1. V shed 7 bases, J shed 5 bases, and the junction held 9 bases outside the gene matches. The CDR3 covers 13 residues. Looked up from germline, CDR1 is SQVTM and CDR2 is ANQGSEA.

J is TRBJ2-5 and V is TRBV28; 8 bases fit TRBD2. After removal of 9 bases from V and 2 bases from J, the junction contained 2 bases not matched to a gene. The CDR3 is 12 residues long. Germline V gene sequence: CDR1 MDHEN, CDR2 SYDVKM. The CDR3, as DNA: TGTGCCAGTGGGACTAGTCAAGAGACCCAGTACTTC. Translating it yields CASGTSQETQYF.

The J gene is TRBJ2-1, the V gene TRBV7-2; D remains unclear. The CDR3 consists of 15 residues. V gave up 0 bases and J gave up 8 bases, with 14 bases separating them. Germline lookup yields CDR1 SGHTA and CDR2 FQGNSA. CDR3 bases: TGTGCCAGCAGCTTAGCAGTGGGAAGGCTAGATGAGCAGTTCTTC. Its protein is CASSLAVGRLDEQFF.

This clonotype has more than one count but fewer than ten. The V gene is TRBV10-3, the J gene TRBJ1-4; no clear D. The V and J ends lost 0 bases and 0 bases respectively, with 5 bases between them. The CDR3 runs 15 residues. Germline lookup yields CDR1 ENHRY and CDR2 SYGVKD. The CDR3, as DNA: TGTGCCATCAGTGAGTCAAGGTCAACTAATGAAAAACTGTTTTTT. Residues: CAISESRSTNEKLFF.

This chain links TRBV29-1 with TRBJ2-3; D is unclear. Germline lookup yields CDR1 SQVTM and CDR2 ANQGSEA. CDR3 length: 11 amino acids. V was cut by 7 bases and J by 4 bases, with 9 bases left in between. CDR3 DNA: TGCAGCGCCTCGATCGCAGATACGCAGTATTTT. Its translation is CSASIADTQYF.

The chain uses TRBV29-1 and TRBJ2-7, with TRBD1 matching 9 bases. V was clipped by 6 bases and J by 3 bases; unmatched bases: 6. CDR1 SQVTM and CDR2 ANQGSEA come from the germline V gene. The CDR3 runs 13 residues. CDR3 in DNA: TGCAGCGTCGGAGGACAGGGGAACTACGAGCAGTACTTC. Protein product: CSVGGQGNYEQYF.

This clonotype showed up just a few times. V gene TRBV12-3 or TRBV12-4 combines with J gene TRBJ1-5; D gene ambiguous. The CDR3 has 14 residues. Between the trimmed V and J ends, which lost 2 bases and 7 bases, there was a span of 12 bases. CDR3 DNA: TGTGCCAGCAGTTTACAAGGGAGGATGCAGCCCCAGCATTTT. Amino acids: CASSLQGRMQPQHF.